This T cell receptor beta chain was identified during a study of blood T cell repertoires in COVID-19. The V and J ends lost 4 bases and 3 bases respectively, with 8 bases between them. Germline V gene sequence: CDR1 LNHDA, CDR2 SQIVND (reference sequence). The CDR3 contains 13 residues. In the source study's methods: Reference gene primer amplification gave nucleated cell count estimates. Profiling relied on immunoSEQ multiplex PCR, and the TCRdb table lists in-frame clones only, not all of them. That table furnishes V, J and clone size, whereas the DNA furnished D and trimming. The sample includes about 480,000 clones, roughly nine tenths of them seen just once. While infection was still active, Seattle patients were enrolled and then followed longitudinally.

This clonotype originated in a young man with COVID-19, enrolled during active disease. The genes are TRBV19 and TRBJ2-3, with a weak D call TRBD1 (6 bases). Sequencing was carried out using peripheral blood. The CDR3 nucleotides read TGTGCCAGTAGTACCACAGGGACAGATACGCAGTATTTT. Translating it yields CASSTTGTDTQYF. The full variable domain, completed using reference TRBV19 and TRBJ2-3, is DGGITQSPKYLFRKEGQNVTLSCEQNLNHDAMYWYRQDPGQGLRLIYYSQIVNDFQKGDIAEGYSVSREKKESFPLTVTSAQKNPTAFYLCASSTTGTDTQYFGPGTRLTVL.